The clone carrying this TCR beta chain occurred a few times. Its specificity is not known. The data were taken from a study of T cell repertoires in cytomegalovirus infection. Study summary: Indications came from public TCR beta signatures; they pointed to CMV infection and to a matching HLA type.

TCRdb ran MiXCR on the reads and lists one entry per CDR3 protein. The repertoire has roughly 230,000 distinct CDR3 sequences, about 18% of them found once; the top ten carry about half. Study conclusions and caveats: Identification of carriers of CMV plus the relevant HLA was achieved through cumulative public TCR beta family frequency. Within the response measured ex vivo, HLA-C-restricted CMV-specific TCR beta clonotypes were dominant.

CDR1 and CDR2 from the germline V gene are MNHNY and SVGAGI (reference sequence). This CDR3 region has 21 residues. The junction had 20 bases not matched to a gene; V was cut back by 6 bases and J by 0 bases. J is TRBJ1-6 and V is TRBV6-6; 7 bases align to TRBD1. What was sequenced was CD8+ T cells from PBMCs. The clonotype was recovered from a human donor in good health (CMV status not recorded). Some clones in this sample may be carry-over from other donors' samples. The CDR3 sequence is CASSPRGEGTERSSYNSPLHF. The CDR3 DNA reads TGTGCCAGCAGCCCAAGAGGTGAGGGGACAGAGCGGAGCTCCTATAATTCACCCCTCCACTTT.